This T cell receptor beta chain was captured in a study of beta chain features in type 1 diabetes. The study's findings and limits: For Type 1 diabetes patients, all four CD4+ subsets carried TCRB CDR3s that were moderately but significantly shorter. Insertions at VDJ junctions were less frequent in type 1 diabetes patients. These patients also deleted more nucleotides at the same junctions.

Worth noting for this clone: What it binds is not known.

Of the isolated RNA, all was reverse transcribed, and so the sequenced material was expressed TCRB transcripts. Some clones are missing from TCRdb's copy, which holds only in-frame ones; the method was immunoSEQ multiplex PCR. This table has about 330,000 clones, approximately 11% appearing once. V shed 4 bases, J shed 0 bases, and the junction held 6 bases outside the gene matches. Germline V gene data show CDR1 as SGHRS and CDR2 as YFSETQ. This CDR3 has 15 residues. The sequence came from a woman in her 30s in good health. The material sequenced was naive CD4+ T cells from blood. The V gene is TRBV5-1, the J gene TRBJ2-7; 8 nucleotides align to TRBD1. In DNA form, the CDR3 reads TGCGCCAGCAGCCAGGGGGCTGTAAGCTCCTACGAGCAGTACTTC. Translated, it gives CASSQGAVSSYEQYF.